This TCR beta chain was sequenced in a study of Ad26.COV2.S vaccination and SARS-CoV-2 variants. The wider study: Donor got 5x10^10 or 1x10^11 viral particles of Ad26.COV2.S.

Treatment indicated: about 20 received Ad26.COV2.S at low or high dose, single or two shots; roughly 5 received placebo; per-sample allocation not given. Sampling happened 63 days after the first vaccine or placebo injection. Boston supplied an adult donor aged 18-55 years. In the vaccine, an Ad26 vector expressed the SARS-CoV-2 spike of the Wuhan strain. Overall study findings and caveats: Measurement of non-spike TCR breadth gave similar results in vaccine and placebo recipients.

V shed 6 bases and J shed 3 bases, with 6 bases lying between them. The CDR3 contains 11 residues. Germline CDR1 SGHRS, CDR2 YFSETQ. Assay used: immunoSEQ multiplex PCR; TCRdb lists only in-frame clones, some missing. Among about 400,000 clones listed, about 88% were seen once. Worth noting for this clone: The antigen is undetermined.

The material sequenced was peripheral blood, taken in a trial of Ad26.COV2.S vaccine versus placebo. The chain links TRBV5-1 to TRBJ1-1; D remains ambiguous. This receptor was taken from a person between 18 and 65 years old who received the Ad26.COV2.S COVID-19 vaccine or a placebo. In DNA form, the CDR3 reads TGCGCCAGCACAAAGGACACTGAAGCTTTCTTT. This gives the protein CASTKDTEAFF.